This TCR beta chain was profiled in a study of blood T cell repertoires in COVID-19. This clone was counted ten times or more. Other nucleotide sequences from this sample produce the same CDR3. Sequencing was performed with immunoSEQ multiplex PCR; in TCRdb, only in-frame clones are kept and a portion is missing. This repertoire shows under 150,000 clones, 81% found once; its top ten account for 1.5% to 1.8%. Trimming took off 0 bases at V and 7 bases at J, with 10 bases between the two ends. Germline V CDR1 and CDR2: MNHEY, SVGAGI. This CDR3 is built from 14 residues. This receptor was taken from a man aged 50-60 years with acute or convalescent COVID-19. Specimen: peripheral blood. The gene calls are TRBV6-5 and TRBJ1-5; D is perhaps TRBD1 (5 bases). CDR3 region: CASSYSGGNQPQHF. The CDR3 DNA reads as TGTGCCAGCAGTTACTCTGGGGGGAACCAGCCCCAGCATTTT.